These 9 T cell receptor beta chains were sequenced from one sample in a study of T cells in Graves' hyperthyroidism and ophthalmopathy. Amplification of TCR beta CDR3 regions was performed using RNA transcripts as template. First-round RT-PCR with HTBI primers amplified the TCR CDR3 region. TCRdb used MiXCR to reprocess the multiplex PCR reads, holding one entry per CDR3 protein. There are fewer than 650,000 distinct CDR3 sequences in the sample; 14% to 15% occur only once, and about 3.9% lies in the top ten. The sequencing sample was made of blood. The receptors come from a woman between 35 and 50 years old with Graves' ophthalmopathy.

In its sample, this clonotype was seen many times. V gene TRBV6-5 combines with J gene TRBJ2-7; 9 nucleotides match TRBD1. CDR1 is MNHEY and CDR2 is SVGAGI in the germline V gene. The CDR3 runs to 16 residues. V lost 2 bases to trimming and J lost 3 bases; unmatched junction nucleotides: 8. In nucleotides, the CDR3 is TGTGCCAGCAGTTACCGTGGGACAGGGAGGGACTACGAGCAGTACTTC. This gives the protein CASSYRGTGRDYEQYF.

This clonotype showed up many times. The chain combines TRBV5-6 with TRBJ2-7, with D perhaps given as TRBD1 or TRBD2 (5 bases each). Germline-derived CDR1 and CDR2 are SGHDT and YYEEEE. There are 13 residues in the CDR3. Trimming removed 4 bases from V and 6 bases from J, with 14 bases in between. The CDR3 nucleotides read TGTGCCAGCAGCAAAGGGCCAGGGACCGAGCAGTACTTC. It is translated as CASSKGPGTEQYF.

On this clonotype itself: A much larger clone lies one base from this, so it may be a read error. The CDR3, as DNA: TGTGCCAGCACCCAGGATGGTTATGACTATGGCTACACCTTC. Residues: CASTQDGYDYGYTF. J is TRBJ1-2 and V is TRBV6-1; no clear D. This CDR3 comprises 14 residues. The ends were cut back, 7 bases at V and 3 bases at J, with 15 bases in the middle. Germline V gene sequence: CDR1 MNHNS, CDR2 SASEGT.

This sequence joins TRBV18 and TRBJ1-2, with D possibly being TRBD1 (5 bases). The V gene lost 1 base and the J gene lost 7 bases, with 10 bases spanning the gap. The length of the CDR3 is 13 residues. The germline gives CDR1 KGHSH, CDR2 LQKENI. For the CDR3, the DNA is TGTGCCAGCTCACCACGGGGCAGCGTTGGCTACACCTTC. This codes for CASSPRGSVGYTF.

There are many counts of this clonotype. The chain carries TRBV4-3 and TRBJ2-5, with a possible D match to TRBD2 (6 bases). The CDR3 length is 14 residues. V lost 1 base and J 5 bases, leaving 11 bases between the germline ends. The germline V gene has CDR1 LGHNA and CDR2 YSLEER. CDR3 sequence (DNA): TGCGCCAGCAGCCAAGTATTCGGGGGTGAGACCCAGTACTTC. Translation gives CASSQVFGGETQYF.

This clonotype was seen only once. V gene TRBV6-5 combines with J gene TRBJ2-7, with D perhaps matching TRBD1 (6 bases). Trimming left V 0 bases short and J 2 bases short, with 11 bases between. The CDR3 is 15 residues long. From germline, CDR1 is MNHEY and CDR2 SVGAGI. CDR3 protein: CASSYSSWGPYEQYF. CDR3 sequence (DNA): TGTGCCAGCAGTTACTCGAGCTGGGGGCCCTACGAGCAGTACTTC.

At least ten counts were recorded for this clonotype. CDR3 protein: CASIRGTGETQYF. CDR3 in DNA: TGTGCCAGCATACGGGGGACGGGAGAGACCCAGTACTTC. The chain combines TRBV2 with TRBJ2-5, with a weak D call TRBD2 (6 bases). The germline CDR1 and CDR2 sequences are SNHLY and FYNNEI. Deletions cut 7 bases from V and 4 bases from J, with 13 bases between. This CDR3 has 13 residues. Using reference TRBV2 and TRBJ2-5 for the parts outside the CDR3, the full variable domain is EPEVTQTPSHQVTQMGQEVILRCVPISNHLYFYWYRQILGQKVEFLVSFYNNEISEKSEIFDDQFSVERPDGSNFTLKIRSTKLEDSAMYFCASIRGTGETQYFGPGTRLLVL.

The V gene is TRBV6-5, the J gene TRBJ2-7; 7 bases are a match to TRBD2. V shed 4 bases and J 3 bases; nucleotides not matched to a gene: 9. The germline gives CDR1 MNHEY, CDR2 SVGAGI. The CDR3 is 15 amino acids. The CDR3 DNA sequence: TGTGCCAGCAGTTCTAGCGGAAACCCGTACTACGAGCAGTACTTC. This encodes CASSSSGNPYYEQYF.

The sample holds many counts of this clonotype. This chain joins TRBV6-1 and TRBJ2-5; D ambiguous. CDR3 length equals 16 residues. V shed 4 bases and J shed 1 base, with 16 bases lying between them. Germline V gene data show CDR1 as MNHNS and CDR2 as SASEGT. This CDR3 is CASSADVVIGQETQYF. CDR3 bases: TGTGCCAGCAGTGCCGACGTTGTCATCGGCCAAGAGACCCAGTACTTC.